The rows below give T cell receptor beta chains drawn from one sample of a study of T cells in localized non-small cell lung cancer. Assay: immunoSEQ multiplex PCR; the TCRdb copy retains only in-frame clones and omits some. This table holds 3,500 or so clones, roughly 40% found once. Here the sequenced sample was normal lung tissue next to the tumor, taken before any cancer treatment. The receptor set was obtained from a woman aged 35-70 years with stage I lung adenocarcinoma. Each CDR3 is given with its conserved first and last residue. D genes are given only for firm matches. Not every row has a clone size; where given, it reads once, few, many or a size class.

-	TRBD1	TRBV28	TRBJ2-1	CASTAGGSYNEQFF	TGTGCCAGCACCGCAGGGGGCTCCTACAATGAGCAGTTCTTC
-	-	TRBV19	TRBJ2-3	CATEGRDLAQYF	TGTGCCACCGAAGGACGGGATCTCGCGCAGTATTTT
-	TRBD1	TRBV30	TRBJ2-2	CAWSADRGGTGELFF	TGTGCCTGGAGTGCGGACAGGGGAGGCACCGGGGAGCTGTTTTTT
-	-	TRBV18	TRBJ2-2	CASSPLDGELFF	TGTGCCAGCTCACCACTCGACGGGGAGCTGTTTTTT
-	TRBD2	TRBV18	TRBJ2-1	CASSPTSGITYNEQFF	TGTGCCAGCTCACCAACTAGCGGGATCACCTACAATGAGCAGTTCTTC
few	TRBD2	TRBV14	TRBJ2-1	CASSPIAGGSIREQFF	TGTGCCAGCAGCCCTATCGCGGGCGGGAGCATCAGGGAGCAGTTCTTC
-	-	TRBV14	TRBJ1-1	CASSQAAVGGSTEAFF	TGTGCCAGCAGCCAAGCTGCCGTCGGGGGGAGCACTGAAGCTTTCTTT
few	-	TRBV12-2	TRBJ2-4	CASLSGGLAGVGGKNIQYF	TGTGCAAGTCTAAGTGGGGGACTAGCGGGAGTCGGAGGCAAAAACATTCAGTACTTC
medium-sized	-	TRBV1	TRBJ2-1	CASSQDPGLEIYNEQFF	TGCGCCAGCAGCCAAGACCCGGGACTAGAGATATACAATGAGCAGTTCTTC
few	TRBD1	TRBV30	TRBJ1-3	CAWAEGAGGNTIYF	TGTGCCTGGGCAGAGGGGGCAGGTGGAAACACCATATATTTT
-	TRBD1	TRBV19	TRBJ1-2	CASTRDRGHGYTF	TGTGCCAGTACTCGTGACAGGGGGCATGGCTACACCTTC
few	TRBD2	TRBV6-8	TRBJ2-3	CASSYRTSGIADTQYF	TGTGCCAGCAGTTACAGGACTAGCGGAATCGCAGATACGCAGTATTTT
-	TRBD1	TRBV10-2	TRBJ2-3	CASTSQGAKDTQYF	TGCGCCAGCACGAGTCAGGGGGCGAAAGATACGCAGTATTTT
few	-	TRBV15	TRBJ2-7	CATSRDEGNYEQYF	TGTGCCACCAGCAGAGATGAGGGAAACTACGAGCAGTACTTC
-	-	TRBV18	TRBJ2-2	CASSPTTQDYGGGELFF	TGTGCCAGCTCACCGACGACGCAGGATTACGGCGGCGGGGAGCTGTTTTTT
-	-	TRBV18	TRBJ1-1	CASSREGKDTEAFF	TGTGCCAGCTCGAGGGAAGGGAAGGACACTGAAGCTTTCTTT
once	TRBD2	TRBV29-1	TRBJ2-7	CSVAGTSGSYEQYF	TGCAGCGTCGCCGGGACTAGCGGGTCCTACGAGCAGTACTTC
few	TRBD1	TRBV11-3	TRBJ2-7	CASSPFPGTGSYEQYF	TGTGCCAGCAGCCCATTCCCCGGGACAGGCTCCTACGAGCAGTACTTC
few	TRBD1	TRBV18	TRBJ1-2	CASSPTPPGQGAGYTF	TGTGCCAGCTCACCCACTCCGCCGGGACAGGGGGCTGGCTACACCTTC
-	-	TRBV10-2	TRBJ2-2	CASNHGHTGELFF	TGCGCCAGCAACCACGGACACACCGGGGAGCTGTTTTTT
medium-sized	-	TRBV6-8	TRBJ2-3	CASSGSSPDTQYF	TGTGCCAGCAGTGGATCAAGCCCAGATACGCAGTATTTT
-	-	TRBV9	TRBJ2-4	CASSELQGRSGSIQYF	TGTGCCAGCAGTGAATTACAGGGCCGCTCGGGGAGCATTCAGTACTTC
-	-	TRBV30	TRBJ1-5	CAWTLSGQIDQPQHF	TGTGCCTGGACCCTCTCGGGGCAGATCGATCAGCCCCAGCATTTT
few	-	TRBV28	TRBJ1-5	CASGGSNQPQHF	TGTGCCAGCGGGGGGTCCAATCAGCCCCAGCATTTT
-	TRBD1	TRBV2	TRBJ2-1	CASSGQGVGNEQFF	TGTGCCAGCAGTGGGCAGGGGGTTGGCAATGAGCAGTTCTTC
-	-	TRBV5-1	TRBJ2-3	CASSPGLVGDTQYF	TGCGCCAGCAGCCCGGGTTTAGTGGGGGATACGCAGTATTTT
-	-	TRBV18	TRBJ1-2	CASSPQDELGYGYTF	TGTGCCAGCTCACCGCAGGATGAGCTGGGCTATGGCTACACCTTC
few	TRBD2	TRBV6-8	TRBJ2-7	CASSPWTSGHYEQYF	TGTGCCAGCAGCCCCTGGACTAGCGGCCACTACGAGCAGTACTTC
few	-	TRBV6-1	TRBJ1-1	CASSEARVGGEAFF	TGTGCCAGCAGTGAAGCGCGTGTTGGGGGTGAAGCTTTCTTT
few	-	TRBV10-3	TRBJ1-1	CATRGWNTEAFF	TGTGCCACGAGGGGGTGGAACACTGAAGCTTTCTTT
medium-sized	-	TRBV11-3	TRBJ1-2	CASSLGGRDRDGYTF	TGTGCCAGCAGCTTAGGGGGCAGGGACCGGGATGGCTACACCTTC
-	-	TRBV15	TRBJ1-2	CATSRVGRAHGYTF	TGTGCCACCAGCAGAGTGGGCAGGGCCCATGGCTACACCTTC
few	-	TRBV5-1	TRBJ2-3	CASSVSKGTDTQYF	TGCGCCAGCAGCGTCAGCAAAGGCACAGATACGCAGTATTTT
-	TRBD1	TRBV28	TRBJ2-7	CATVGDSLAEQYF	TGTGCCACCGTGGGGGACAGTCTCGCGGAGCAGTACTTC
few	TRBD2	TRBV19	TRBJ2-1	CASSKTSGQYNEQFF	TGTGCCAGTAGTAAAACTAGCGGGCAGTACAATGAGCAGTTCTTC
-	TRBD2	TRBV19	TRBJ2-7	CASSAGGGSYEQYF	TGTGCCAGTAGTGCCGGGGGAGGGAGCTACGAGCAGTACTTC
-	-	TRBV5-1	TRBJ1-2	CASSLTAVGGNGYTF	TGCGCCAGCAGCTTGACCGCCGTAGGGGGGAATGGCTACACCTTC